Presented here are 14 T cell receptor beta chains from one specimen sequenced in a study of shared clonotypes between healthy human individuals. Measured with immunoSEQ multiplex PCR; TCRdb has only the in-frame clones, and not every one. The sample shows a few hundred thousand clones, around 74% of them seen only once. The material sequenced was memory CD4+ T cells sorted from blood. The subset is: CD45RA-negative fraction. These receptors all stem from a man aged 25-45 years in good health.

The V call is TRBV5-1, the J call TRBJ1-1, with D perhaps TRBD1 (5 bases). Germline V gives CDR1 SGHRS, CDR2 YFSETQ. The V gene lost 4 bases and the J gene lost 3 bases, with 13 bases spanning the gap. This CDR3 has 14 amino acids. This CDR3 is CASSPEAGDTEAFF. CDR3 bases: TGCGCCAGCAGCCCGGAGGCGGGGGACACTGAAGCTTTCTTT.

The chain employs TRBV7-8 and TRBJ2-7, with a tentative D call TRBD2 (5 bases). V was shortened by 5 bases and J by 3 bases, with 17 bases between the two germline ends. The CDR3 covers 15 residues. Germline values: CDR1 SGHVS, CDR2 FQNEAQ. DNA of the CDR3: TGTGCCAGCAGCCGTAGACTAATTAATAGCTACGAGCAGTACTTC. Its protein product is CASSRRLINSYEQYF.

This clone was found once. The CDR3 is CASSQVPGTVYEQYF. The CDR3 DNA is TGCGCCAGCAGCCAAGTCCCCGGGACAGTTTACGAGCAGTACTTC. The chain has TRBV4-1 and TRBJ2-7; 7 nucleotides align to TRBD1. V shed 1 base, J shed 4 bases, and the junction held 7 bases outside the gene matches. Looked up from germline, CDR1 is MGHRA and CDR2 is YSYEKL. The CDR3 is 15 residues long.

V and J are TRBV7-2 and TRBJ2-5, with D tentatively TRBD2 (6 bases). Germline assignment: CDR1 SGHTA and CDR2 FQGNSA. Trimming removed 5 bases at V and 1 base at J, with 11 bases between. There are 14 residues in the CDR3. The CDR3 DNA follows: TGTGCCAGCAGCCGCGGGGCAGTCCAAGAGACCCAGTACTTC. It encodes CASSRGAVQETQYF. Together with reference TRBV7-2 and TRBJ2-5, the CDR3 gives the full variable domain: GAGVSQSPSNKVTEKGKDVELRCDPISGHTALYWYRQSLGQGLEFLIYFQGNSAPDKSGLPSDRFSAERTGGSVSTLTIQRTQQEDSAVYLCASSRGAVQETQYFGPGTRLLVL.

The rearrangement links TRBV11-2 to TRBJ2-1, with D tentatively TRBD1 or TRBD2 (5 bases each). The CDR3 length is 14 residues. The germline V and J ends were trimmed by 0 bases and 8 bases, with 11 bases remaining between them. Germline V gene sequence: CDR1 SGHAT, CDR2 FQNNGV. The CDR3 region is CASSLDGRDDEQFF. CDR3 coding DNA: TGTGCCAGCAGCTTAGATGGCAGGGACGATGAGCAGTTCTTC.

The rearrangement uses TRBV7-9 and TRBJ2-3; D unresolved. The CDR3 is made up of 11 amino acids. Germline CDR1 SEHNR, CDR2 FQNEAQ (reference sequence). V was pared by 5 bases and J by 10 bases, with 10 bases between. The CDR3 coding sequence is TGTGCCAGCAGCCCCATCCAACCGCAGTATTTT. It translates to CASSPIQPQYF.

The chain recombines TRBV25-1 with TRBJ1-3; unclear D gene. Germline assignment: CDR1 MGHDK and CDR2 SYGVNS. Trimming left V 5 bases short and J 0 bases short, with 14 bases between. The CDR3 loop spans 16 amino acids. The CDR3 nucleotides read TGTGCCAGCAGTCTTCCGTCTTACCACTCTGGAAACACCATATATTTT. This gives the protein CASSLPSYHSGNTIYF.

At least ten counts were recorded for this clone. Additional DNA sequences in this sample encode the identical CDR3. The chain couples TRBV11-2 to TRBJ1-1; TRBD1 matches 7 bases. V lost 3 bases, J lost 0 bases, and 7 bases stayed unmatched. The germline V gene encodes CDR1 SGHAT and CDR2 FQNNGV. The CDR3 contains 16 residues. Written as DNA, the CDR3 is TGTGCCAGCAGCTTCCAGGGAGGGGGCATGAACACTGAAGCTTTCTTT. This gives the protein CASSFQGGGMNTEAFF.

V gene TRBV11-2 combines with J gene TRBJ2-1; D remains ambiguous. V was trimmed by 0 bases and J by 7 bases, leaving 4 bases between them. The CDR3 runs to 12 residues. Germline CDR1 SGHAT, CDR2 FQNNGV. The CDR3 DNA reads TGTGCCAGCAGCTTAGATGGAAATGAGCAGTTCTTC. Amino acids: CASSLDGNEQFF. Full variable domain (remainder filled in from reference TRBV11-2 and TRBJ2-1): EAGVAQSPRYKIIEKRQSVAFWCNPISGHATLYWYQQILGQGPKLLIQFQNNGVVDDSQLPKDRFSAERLKGVDSTLKIQPAKLEDSAVYLCASSLDGNEQFFGPGTRLTVL.

The rearrangement uses TRBV5-4 and TRBJ2-3, with 7 bases fitting TRBD2. CDR1 and CDR2 (germline): SGHNT, YYREEE (reference sequence). Losses at the gene ends were 0 bases for V and 5 bases for J; bases not matched to a gene: 9. The CDR3 is 16 residues long. CDR3 region: CASSLGGAGVRDTQYF. The CDR3, as DNA: TGTGCCAGCAGCTTGGGTGGGGCGGGAGTACGAGATACGCAGTATTTT.

This clone has just a few counts. This chain uses TRBV6-5 with TRBJ1-2; weak D call: TRBD1 (5 bases). Germline values: CDR1 MNHEY, CDR2 SVGAGI. The CDR3 contains 14 residues. V lost 2 bases, J lost 4 bases, and 11 bases lay in between. The CDR3: CASSYTQGGYGYTF. For the CDR3, the DNA is TGTGCCAGCAGTTACACCCAGGGCGGCTATGGCTACACCTTC.

V gene TRBV6-6 combines with J gene TRBJ2-1; 8 nucleotides match TRBD1. The CDR3 runs to 15 residues. Germline V gives CDR1 MNHNY, CDR2 SVGAGI (reference sequence). V shed 4 bases and J 3 bases; nucleotides not matched to a gene: 5. CDR3 protein: CASSSQGVIYNEQFF. In nucleotides, the CDR3 is TGTGCCAGCAGTTCACAGGGGGTAATCTACAATGAGCAGTTCTTC.

The chain has TRBV10-2 and TRBJ2-5; 12 nucleotides align to TRBD2. Germline CDR1 and CDR2: WSHSY and SAAADI. CDR3 size: 17 residues. The J segment lost 7 bases and the V segment lost 5 bases, leaving 14 bases of the junction unmatched. In DNA form, the CDR3 reads TGCGCCAGCAGTCAACCGGGACTAGCGGGCCTGGGGGGGACCCAGTACTTC. It yields the protein CASSQPGLAGLGGTQYF.

The sample holds one count of this clone. V gene TRBV11-2 combines with J gene TRBJ2-1; possible D gene TRBD2, 6 bases. V lost 1 base and J 3 bases, leaving 10 bases between the germline ends. Germline V gene data show CDR1 as SGHAT and CDR2 as FQNNGV. The CDR3 sequence is 15 residues long. CDR3 DNA sequence: TGTGCCAGCAGCTTAGCTAGCGTGAACTACAATGAGCAGTTCTTC. As protein: CASSLASVNYNEQFF.